A single sample gave rise to the 15 T cell receptor beta chains below, sequenced in a study of shared clonotypes between healthy human individuals. The protocol was immunoSEQ multiplex PCR, while the TCRdb copy is restricted to in-frame clones and leaves out a portion. This sample has approximately 940,000 clones, with roughly 72% found just once. Input material: memory CD4+ T cells sorted from blood. Subset reported: CD45RA-negative fraction. All receptors come from a man younger than 35 in good health.

The rearrangement joins TRBV7-2 to TRBJ1-5; possible D gene TRBD1, 6 bases. V was clipped by 3 bases and J by 4 bases, with 10 bases between them. The germline gives CDR1 SGHTA, CDR2 FQGNSA. CDR3 length: 14 amino acids. The CDR3 sequence is CASSFRGLNQPQHF. The CDR3 bases are TGTGCCAGCAGCTTTAGGGGGTTAAATCAGCCCCAGCATTTT.

J is TRBJ2-3 and V is TRBV7-6; D gene unclear. This CDR3 has 14 residues. The V and J ends lost 5 bases and 5 bases respectively, with 14 bases between them. The germline V gene has CDR1 SGHVS and CDR2 FNYEAQ. The CDR3 DNA follows: TGTGCCAGCAGCCAAGGCTTCACGGGAGATACGCAGTATTTT. Residues: CASSQGFTGDTQYF.

Points on this clone: The same CDR3 can be traced to other DNA sequences in this sample. The chain uses TRBV7-2 and TRBJ2-5; D might be TRBD2 (6 bases). The V gene's germline CDR1 is SGHTA and CDR2 FQGNSA. V lost 5 bases and J lost 1, with 8 bases in between. This CDR3 is 13 amino acids long. CDR3 DNA: TGTGCCAGCAGCCCGCGGGGCCAAGAGACCCAGTACTTC. Amino acids: CASSPRGQETQYF.

In regard to this clone: The same CDR3 can be traced to other DNA sequences in this sample. The chain has TRBV7-9 and TRBJ2-3; a weak D match, TRBD2 (5 bases). The length of the CDR3 is 15 residues. Germline assignment: CDR1 SEHNR and CDR2 FQNEAQ (reference sequence). V dropped 0 bases and J dropped 3 bases, with 10 bases sitting between them. CDR3 amino acids: CASSLAGVGTDTQYF. The CDR3 nucleotides are TGTGCCAGCAGCTTAGCGGGAGTGGGGACAGATACGCAGTATTTT.

This chain joins TRBV27 and TRBJ2-1, with a tentative D call TRBD1 (5 bases). CDR3 length: 15 amino acids. From germline, CDR1 is MNHEY and CDR2 SMNVEV (reference sequence). V was pared by 5 bases and J by 2 bases, with 13 bases between. The CDR3 sequence: CASSVDRFPYNEQFF. For the CDR3, the DNA is TGTGCCAGCAGTGTCGACAGATTCCCCTACAATGAGCAGTTCTTC.

The chain has TRBV5-1 and TRBJ2-3, with TRBD1 matching 7 bases. V dropped 5 bases and J dropped 0; count of bases not matched to a gene: 6. Germline CDR1 and CDR2: SGHRS and YFSETQ. The CDR3 extends over 15 amino acids. The CDR3 reads CASRAGTVSTDTQYF. The CDR3, as DNA: TGCGCCAGCAGGGCCGGGACAGTAAGCACAGATACGCAGTATTTT.

The gene calls are TRBV5-1 and TRBJ2-7, with D perhaps being TRBD1 or TRBD2 (5 bases each). Germline loops: CDR1 SGHRS, CDR2 YFSETQ. Trimming took off 4 bases at V and 5 bases at J, with 19 bases between the two ends. CDR3 length equals 15 residues. The CDR3 sequence is CASSPGTASTNEQYF. CDR3 sequence (DNA): TGCGCCAGCAGCCCCGGGACCGCCTCAACTAACGAGCAGTACTTC.

As for this clone: In the same sample, other DNA sequences code for this CDR3. The rearrangement joins TRBV5-6 to TRBJ2-7; D is ambiguous. The CDR3 is 12 residues long. V was pared by 1 base and J by 4 bases, with 6 bases between. Germline V gene sequence: CDR1 SGHDT, CDR2 YYEEEE. CDR3 bases: TGTGCCAGCAGCTTGTCGTATTACGAGCAGTACTTC. Its protein product is CASSLSYYEQYF.

The J gene is TRBJ1-5, the V gene TRBV19; D remains ambiguous. Germline V gene sequence: CDR1 LNHDA, CDR2 SQIVND (reference sequence). V was trimmed by 7 bases and J by 0 bases, leaving 10 bases between them. This CDR3 has 14 residues. In nucleotides, the CDR3 is TGTGCCAGTACAGGCAGCTATAGCAATCAGCCCCAGCATTTT. Amino acid sequence: CASTGSYSNQPQHF.

The chain's CDR3 is CASSVGTSGTDTQYF. The CDR3, as DNA: TGTGCCAGCAGCGTAGGCACTAGCGGAACAGATACGCAGTATTTT. V and J are TRBV9 and TRBJ2-3; 8 bases line up with TRBD2. CDR3 size: 15 residues. The germline gives CDR1 SGDLS, CDR2 YYNGEE. Losses at the gene ends were 0 bases for V and 3 bases for J; bases not matched to a gene: 3.

The genes are TRBV19 and TRBJ2-1; D not certain. The V and J ends lost 4 bases and 5 bases respectively, with 15 bases between them. This CDR3 is built from 15 residues. Germline V lookup: CDR1 LNHDA, CDR2 SQIVND (reference sequence). In nucleotides, the CDR3 is TGTGCCAGTAGTACTAGGAATCCCGTCCACAATGAGCAGTTCTTC. This sequence encodes CASSTRNPVHNEQFF.

This clone was counted a single time. The V call is TRBV10-3, the J call TRBJ2-1; TRBD2 agrees at 12 bases. This CDR3 has 15 residues. Trimming at V came to 9 bases and at J to 4 bases, leaving 7 bases not matched to a gene. The germline V gene has CDR1 ENHRY and CDR2 SYGVKD. CDR3 DNA: TGTGCCATTCTAGCGGGAGGGCCGCCGTACAATGAGCAGTTCTTC. Encoded protein: CAILAGGPPYNEQFF.

This chain links TRBV29-1 with TRBJ2-7, with 7 bases fitting TRBD2. V lost 4 bases to trimming and J lost 4 bases; unmatched junction nucleotides: 4. CDR3 length: 12 residues. The germline V gene has CDR1 SQVTM and CDR2 ANQGSEA. CDR3 region: CSVVGTKYEQYF. In DNA form, the CDR3 reads TGCAGCGTTGTTGGGACTAAATACGAGCAGTACTTC.

The chain has TRBV5-1 and TRBJ1-2, with D possibly being TRBD1 (5 bases). The CDR3 covers 16 residues. V was pared by 0 bases and J by 3 bases, with 15 bases between. Germline CDR1 and CDR2: SGHRS and YFSETQ. DNA of the CDR3: TGCGCCAGCAGCTTGGCACCGCAGGGAAAGGACTATGGCTACACCTTC. This translates into CASSLAPQGKDYGYTF.

The rearrangement joins TRBV30 to TRBJ1-6, with D possibly TRBD1 on 5 matching bases. With 3 bases removed from V and 8 bases from J, the gap between germline ends came to 17 bases. CDR1 is GTSNPN and CDR2 is SVGIG in the germline V gene (reference sequence). The CDR3 totals 15 residues. The CDR3 DNA sequence: TGTGCCTGGAGGGGGGACGGACGCCTGGATTCACCCCTCCACTTT. The encoded protein is CAWRGDGRLDSPLHF.